This T cell receptor beta chain is from a study of beta chain features in type 1 diabetes. Study conclusions and caveats: Insertions at VDJ junctions were less frequent in type 1 diabetes patients. These patients also deleted more nucleotides at the same junctions. Any HLA effect on TCRB rearrangement was left unresolved by small sub-analyses.

Expressed TCRB transcripts were sequenced after all isolated RNA was converted to cDNA. Only in-frame clones appear in the TCRdb table, and some are missing; sequencing was by immunoSEQ multiplex PCR. The sample has about 110,000 clones, 40% seen once. V was pared by 6 bases and J by 7 bases, with 9 bases of the junction left unmatched. Per germline, CDR1 ENHRY and CDR2 SYGVKD. CDR3 length equals 14 residues. The sample holds one count of this clone. The target antigen is unknown. The chain carries TRBV10-3 and TRBJ1-5, with 7 bases that match TRBD1. The sequenced sample consisted of stem cell memory CD4+ T cells from blood. The receptor was isolated from a woman aged 18-29 years in good health. CDR3 bases: TGTGCCATCAGACCCGACAGGGTAGGCCAGCCCCAGCATTTT. It specifies CAIRPDRVGQPQHF.